The 19 T cell receptor beta chains presented below share a single source sample, sequenced in a study of beta chain features in type 1 diabetes. General study results and limits: Moderately but significantly shorter TCRB CDR3s were found in Type 1 diabetes patients in all four CD4+ subsets.

No cognate antigen is known for these TCRs. Isolated RNA was reverse transcribed in full, so expressed TCRB transcripts were sequenced. TCRdb's copy holds only in-frame clones and misses some; the assay was immunoSEQ multiplex PCR. Of hundreds of thousands of clones in the sample, 10% to 15% were seen once. The source material was naive CD4+ T cells from blood. All receptors derive from a young man with type 1 diabetes.

This clone was counted only a few times. At the DNA level, this CDR3 is encoded by other sequences in the same sample as well. The V and J genes are TRBV5-1 and TRBJ1-5, with TRBD1 as a possible D gene (6 bases). The CDR3 covers 14 residues. CDR1 SGHRS and CDR2 YFSETQ come from the germline V gene. V lost 4 bases and J 0 bases, leaving 8 bases between the germline ends. The CDR3 sequence: CASSPGDSNQPQHF. The CDR3 DNA reads TGCGCCAGCAGCCCAGGGGATAGCAATCAGCCCCAGCATTTT. Full variable domain (outside the CDR3, taken from reference TRBV5-1 and TRBJ1-5): KAGVTQTPRYLIKTRGQQVTLSCSPISGHRSVSWYQQTPGQGLQFLFEYFSETQRNKGNFPGRFSGRQFSNSRSEMNVSTLELGDSALYLCASSPGDSNQPQHFGDGTRLSIL.

This clone was seen a handful of times. This rearrangement joins TRBV27 to TRBJ2-2, with 7 bases identical to TRBD2. In germline, CDR1 is MNHEY, CDR2 SMNVEV (reference sequence). The CDR3 has 15 residues. V was pared by 2 bases and J by 9 bases, with 9 bases of the junction left unmatched. The DNA of the CDR3 is TGTGCCAGCAGTTTACTGGGGGGGAGTCCCCGGGAGCTGTTTTTT. Translating it yields CASSLLGGSPRELFF.

The gene calls are TRBV19 and TRBJ1-6; D remains ambiguous. The V end was cut by 3 bases, the J end by 3 bases, with 0 bases between. This CDR3 comprises 12 residues. Germline V gene sequence: CDR1 LNHDA, CDR2 SQIVND (reference sequence). The CDR3 sequence is CASSIYNSPLHF. The CDR3 DNA sequence: TGTGCCAGTAGTATCTATAATTCACCCCTCCACTTT.

The chain couples TRBV18 to TRBJ2-3, with D possibly being TRBD1 or TRBD2 (5 bases each). From germline, CDR1 is KGHSH and CDR2 LQKENI. Trimming pared 4 bases from V and 0 bases from J, leaving 14 bases between. The CDR3 sequence is 16 residues long. The CDR3 sequence is CASSLQGTVSTDTQYF. Written as DNA, the CDR3 is TGTGCCAGCTCACTCCAAGGGACGGTGAGCACAGATACGCAGTATTTT.

This clone was seen a few times. This chain links TRBV5-1 with TRBJ2-1; D might be TRBD1 (6 bases). Between the trimmed V and J ends, which lost 5 bases and 5 bases, there was a span of 8 bases. This CDR3 region has 12 residues. Germline-derived CDR1 and CDR2 are SGHRS and YFSETQ. The CDR3 protein is CASRDSHNEQFF. CDR3 coding DNA: TGCGCCAGCAGGGACAGTCACAATGAGCAGTTCTTC.

A few counts support this clone. The genes are TRBV10-1 and TRBJ2-5, with D hard to call. With 11 bases removed from V and 5 bases from J, the gap between germline ends came to 12 bases. CDR3 length: 11 residues. Germline assignment: CDR1 WNHNN and CDR2 SYGVQD (reference sequence). The CDR3: CALRQEETQYF. The CDR3 DNA reads TGCGCCCTCCGTCAGGAGGAGACCCAGTACTTC.

CDR3 amino acids: CASSDAGGRETQYF. CDR3 sequence (DNA): TGTGCCAGCAGTGATGCGGGGGGTCGGGAGACCCAGTACTTC. V gene TRBV6-1 combines with J gene TRBJ2-5, with 8 bases identical to TRBD2. This CDR3 has 14 amino acids. V was pared by 3 bases and J by 5 bases, with 5 bases of the junction left unmatched. In germline, CDR1 is MNHNS, CDR2 SASEGT.

The V and J genes are TRBV14 and TRBJ2-7; 8 bases are shared with TRBD1. Germline V lookup: CDR1 SGHDN, CDR2 FVKESK. The CDR3 is 16 residues long. V was clipped by 3 bases and J by 2 bases; unmatched bases: 9. CDR3 DNA sequence: TGTGCCAGCAGCCACACGTGGACAGGGATTACCTACGAGCAGTACTTC. As protein: CASSHTWTGITYEQYF.

The chain couples TRBV6-1 to TRBJ2-3; a weak D match, TRBD1 (6 bases). CDR3 length equals 13 residues. Deletions cut 5 bases from V and 5 bases from J, with 11 bases between. Per germline, CDR1 MNHNS and CDR2 SASEGT. CDR3 coding DNA: TGTGCCAGCAGTCCAGGGGCAGGAGATACGCAGTATTTT. This sequence encodes CASSPGAGDTQYF.

This clone has only a few counts. V gene TRBV5-4 combines with J gene TRBJ1-1; D gene ambiguous. The CDR3 spans 12 residues. Germline V gene lookup returns CDR1 SGHNT and CDR2 YYREEE (reference sequence). V lost 4 bases to trimming and J lost 11 bases, with 15 bases between them. This CDR3 reads CASSQPQMEAFF. The CDR3 nucleotides are TGTGCCAGCAGCCAACCCCAGATGGAGGCTTTCTTT.

The chain employs TRBV28 and TRBJ2-1, with a tentative D call TRBD1 (5 bases). There are 13 residues in the CDR3. Trimming took off 7 bases at V and 7 bases at J, with 14 bases between the two ends. Germline CDR1 reads MDHEN; CDR2 reads SYDVKM. The CDR3 sequence: CASTQGSSNEQFF. The CDR3 DNA reads as TGTGCCAGCACCCAGGGTAGTTCGAATGAGCAGTTCTTC.

V and J are TRBV9 and TRBJ1-5, with D perhaps matching TRBD1 (6 bases). Trimming removed 3 bases from V and 0 bases from J, with 10 bases in between. This CDR3 comprises 15 residues. Germline lookup yields CDR1 SGDLS and CDR2 YYNGEE. The CDR3 region is CASSATGYSNQPQHF. In DNA, the CDR3 is TGTGCCAGCAGCGCTACAGGGTATAGCAATCAGCCCCAGCATTTT.

This rearrangement joins TRBV4-1 to TRBJ2-5, with D perhaps TRBD1 or TRBD2 (5 bases each). The CDR3 is 14 amino acids. V was clipped by 4 bases and J by 5 bases, with 14 bases between them. The germline gives CDR1 MGHRA, CDR2 YSYEKL. The CDR3 sequence is CASSRPGTGETQYF. DNA for the CDR3: TGCGCCAGCAGCCGACCTGGGACCGGGGAGACCCAGTACTTC.

This clone was observed a handful of times. This chain links TRBV9 with TRBJ1-2, with D possibly TRBD1 on 5 matching bases. Germline CDR1 is SGDLS and CDR2 is YYNGEE. Trimming took 3 bases from V and 2 from J, leaving 11 bases between them. The CDR3 length is 14 residues. The CDR3 DNA follows: TGTGCCAGCAGCGGAGGCTCAGGGAACTATGGCTACACCTTC. It translates to CASSGGSGNYGYTF.

This chain joins TRBV6-1 and TRBJ2-6; D is undetermined. The germline gives CDR1 MNHNS, CDR2 SASEGT. CDR3 length: 17 residues. The ends were cut back, 2 bases at V and 0 bases at J, with 11 bases in the middle. This chain's CDR3 is CASSERPAHSGANVLTF. The CDR3 DNA reads TGTGCCAGCAGTGAAAGGCCAGCCCACTCTGGGGCCAACGTCCTGACTTTC.

In this sample, this clone turned up a few times. The chain is built from TRBV5-6 and TRBJ2-1, with a weak D call TRBD2 (6 bases). The CDR3 extends over 16 amino acids. The ends were cut back, 1 base at V and 3 bases at J, with 14 bases in the middle. Germline lookup yields CDR1 SGHDT and CDR2 YYEEEE. CDR3 region: CASSLFSSGDYNEQFF. The CDR3 bases are TGTGCCAGCAGCTTGTTCAGTAGCGGAGACTACAATGAGCAGTTCTTC.

The chain couples TRBV21-1 to TRBJ1-2. TRBV21-1 is annotated as a pseudogene. The CDR3 loop spans 15 amino acids. Here the CDR3 reads CASSKTHLTNYGYTF. As DNA, the CDR3 is TGTGCCAGCAGCAAGACCCACTTAACTAACTATGGCTACACCTTC.

This clone turned up a few times. J is TRBJ1-5 and V is TRBV19; D remains ambiguous. The V gene's germline CDR1 is LNHDA and CDR2 SQIVND (reference sequence). This CDR3 region has 13 residues. V lost 7 bases to trimming and J lost 0 bases, with 7 bases between them. The CDR3 DNA reads as TGTGCCAGTATCGGGTTTAGCAATCAGCCCCAGCATTTT. Translating gives CASIGFSNQPQHF.

The chain carries TRBV5-6 and TRBJ2-3; D is ambiguous. The length of the CDR3 is 12 residues. From germline, CDR1 is SGHDT and CDR2 YYEEEE. V shed 4 bases and J shed 10 bases, with 13 bases lying between them. The CDR3 DNA sequence: TGTGCCAGCAGCAAAGAAGGGTTGGCGCAGTATTTT. It yields the protein CASSKEGLAQYF.